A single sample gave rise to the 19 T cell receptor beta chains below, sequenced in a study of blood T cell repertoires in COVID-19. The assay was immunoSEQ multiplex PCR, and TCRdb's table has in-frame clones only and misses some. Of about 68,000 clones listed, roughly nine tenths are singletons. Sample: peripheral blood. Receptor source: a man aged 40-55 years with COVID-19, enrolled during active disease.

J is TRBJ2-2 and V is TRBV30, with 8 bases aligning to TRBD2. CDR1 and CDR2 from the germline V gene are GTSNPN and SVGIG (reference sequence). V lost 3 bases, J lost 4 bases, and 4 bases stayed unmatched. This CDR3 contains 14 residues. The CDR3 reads CAWSPGGVTGELFF. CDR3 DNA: TGTGCCTGGAGCCCCGGGGGGGTCACCGGGGAGCTGTTTTTT.

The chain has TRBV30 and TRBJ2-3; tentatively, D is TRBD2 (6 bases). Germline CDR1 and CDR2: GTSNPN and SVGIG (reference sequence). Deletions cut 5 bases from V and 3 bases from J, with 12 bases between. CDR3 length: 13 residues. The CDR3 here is CAWETGGTDTQYF. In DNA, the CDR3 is TGTGCCTGGGAAACTGGGGGGACAGATACGCAGTATTTT.

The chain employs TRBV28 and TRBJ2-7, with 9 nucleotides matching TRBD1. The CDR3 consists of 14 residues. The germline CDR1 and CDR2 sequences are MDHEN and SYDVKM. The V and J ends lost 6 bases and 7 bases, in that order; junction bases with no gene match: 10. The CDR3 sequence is CASSQLGQGGEQYF. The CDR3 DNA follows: TGTGCCAGCAGCCAGTTGGGACAGGGCGGTGAGCAGTACTTC.

As DNA, the CDR3 is TGTGCCAGCATCATTACAGGGGGCACTGAAGCTTTCTTT. It specifies CASIITGGTEAFF. V and J are TRBV12-3 or TRBV12-4 and TRBJ1-1; TRBD1 agrees at 8 bases. V lost 7 bases and J lost 4; bases outside the gene matches: 5. The CDR3 is 13 residues long.

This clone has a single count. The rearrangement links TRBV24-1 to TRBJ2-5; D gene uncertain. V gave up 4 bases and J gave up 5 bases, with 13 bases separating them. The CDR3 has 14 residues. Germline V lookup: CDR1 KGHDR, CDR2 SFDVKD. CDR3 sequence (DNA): TGTGCCACCAGTGACCCGAGCAGAGGCGAGACCCAGTACTTC. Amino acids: CATSDPSRGETQYF.

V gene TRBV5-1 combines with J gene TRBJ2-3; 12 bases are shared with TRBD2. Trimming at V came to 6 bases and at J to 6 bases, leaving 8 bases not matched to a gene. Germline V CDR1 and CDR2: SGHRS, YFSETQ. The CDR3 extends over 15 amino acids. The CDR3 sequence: CASTVGLAGSDTQYF. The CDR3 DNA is TGCGCCAGCACCGTCGGACTAGCGGGATCGGATACGCAGTATTTT.

CDR3 region: CASSLGTGAFYEQYF. The CDR3 DNA follows: TGTGCCAGCAGCTTAGGCACAGGGGCCTTCTACGAGCAGTACTTC. The chain links TRBV6-5 to TRBJ2-7, with 7 bases fitting TRBD1. The germline gives CDR1 MNHEY, CDR2 SVGAGI. CDR3 length: 15 residues. Trimming cost V 6 bases and J 3 bases; bases outside gene matches: 11.

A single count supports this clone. The CDR3, as DNA: TGTGCCAGCTCACAGATGACTGGTTTCGGACAGAACACTGAAGCTTTCTTT. Amino acid sequence: CASSQMTGFGQNTEAFF. The gene calls are TRBV18 and TRBJ1-1, with D perhaps matching TRBD1 (5 bases). Germline V CDR1 and CDR2: KGHSH, LQKENI. V lost 4 bases to trimming and J lost 1 base, with 19 bases between them. The CDR3 is 17 residues long.

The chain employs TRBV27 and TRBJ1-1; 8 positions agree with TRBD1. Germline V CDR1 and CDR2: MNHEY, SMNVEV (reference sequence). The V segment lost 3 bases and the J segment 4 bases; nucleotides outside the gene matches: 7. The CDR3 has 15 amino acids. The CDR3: CASSFTRGLGTEAFF. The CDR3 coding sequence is TGTGCCAGCAGTTTTACCAGGGGGCTTGGCACTGAAGCTTTCTTT.

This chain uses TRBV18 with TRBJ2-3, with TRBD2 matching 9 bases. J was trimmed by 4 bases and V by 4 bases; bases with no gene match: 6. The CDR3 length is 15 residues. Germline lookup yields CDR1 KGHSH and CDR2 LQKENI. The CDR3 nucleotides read TGTGCCAGCTCACTTAGGCCTAGCGGGGCAGATACGCAGTATTTT. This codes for CASSLRPSGADTQYF.

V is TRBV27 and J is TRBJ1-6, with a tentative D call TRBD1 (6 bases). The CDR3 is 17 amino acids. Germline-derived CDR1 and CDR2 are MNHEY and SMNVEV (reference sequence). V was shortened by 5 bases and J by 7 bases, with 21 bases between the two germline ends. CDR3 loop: CASSLTAWDIDNSPLHF. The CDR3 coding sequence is TGTGCCAGCAGTCTCACAGCATGGGACATTGACAATTCACCCCTCCACTTT.

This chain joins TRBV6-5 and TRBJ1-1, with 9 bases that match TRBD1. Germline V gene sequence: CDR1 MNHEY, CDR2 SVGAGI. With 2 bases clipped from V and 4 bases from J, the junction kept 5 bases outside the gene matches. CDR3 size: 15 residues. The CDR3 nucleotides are TGTGCCAGCAGTTACGGGACAGGGCCGGTCACTGAAGCTTTCTTT. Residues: CASSYGTGPVTEAFF.

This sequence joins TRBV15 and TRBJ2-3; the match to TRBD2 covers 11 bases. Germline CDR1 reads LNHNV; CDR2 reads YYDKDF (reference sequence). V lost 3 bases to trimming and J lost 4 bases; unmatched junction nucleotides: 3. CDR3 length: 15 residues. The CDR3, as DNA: TGTGCCACCAGCAGTCTAGCGGGGGGCCCAGATACGCAGTATTTT. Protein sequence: CATSSLAGGPDTQYF.

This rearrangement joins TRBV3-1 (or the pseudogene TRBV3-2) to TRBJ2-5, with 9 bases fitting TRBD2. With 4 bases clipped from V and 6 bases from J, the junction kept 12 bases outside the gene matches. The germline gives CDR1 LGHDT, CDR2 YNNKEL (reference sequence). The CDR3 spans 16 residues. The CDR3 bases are TGTGCCAGCAGCCTTCAGGGTAGCGGGGGTAAGAAGACCCAGTACTTC. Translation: CASSLQGSGGKKTQYF.

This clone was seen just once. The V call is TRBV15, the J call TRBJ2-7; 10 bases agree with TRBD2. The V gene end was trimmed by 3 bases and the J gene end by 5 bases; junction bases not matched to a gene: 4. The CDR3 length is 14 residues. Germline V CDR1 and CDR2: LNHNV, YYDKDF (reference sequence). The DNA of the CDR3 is TGTGCCACCAGCAGGAGCGGGGGGGCCGACGAGCAGTACTTC. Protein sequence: CATSRSGGADEQYF.

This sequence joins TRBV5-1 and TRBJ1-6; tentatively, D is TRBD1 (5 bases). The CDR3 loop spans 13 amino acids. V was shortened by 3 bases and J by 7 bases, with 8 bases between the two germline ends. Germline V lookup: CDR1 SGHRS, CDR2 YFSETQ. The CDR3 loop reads CASSSEGNSPLHF. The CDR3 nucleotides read TGCGCCAGCAGCTCGGAGGGGAATTCACCCCTCCACTTT.

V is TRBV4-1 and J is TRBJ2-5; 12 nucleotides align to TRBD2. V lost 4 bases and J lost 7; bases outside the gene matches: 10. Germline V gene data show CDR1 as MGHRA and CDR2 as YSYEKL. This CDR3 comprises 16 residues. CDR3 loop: CASSLTTSGGRGTQYF. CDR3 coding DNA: TGCGCCAGCAGCCTCACGACTAGCGGGGGCCGGGGGACCCAGTACTTC.

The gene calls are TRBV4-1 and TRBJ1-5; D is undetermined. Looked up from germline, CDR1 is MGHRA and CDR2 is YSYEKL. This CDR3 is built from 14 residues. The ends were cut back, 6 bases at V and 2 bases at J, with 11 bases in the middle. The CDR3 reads CASSRGEGNQPQHF. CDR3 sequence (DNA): TGCGCCAGCAGTCGGGGAGAAGGCAATCAGCCCCAGCATTTT.

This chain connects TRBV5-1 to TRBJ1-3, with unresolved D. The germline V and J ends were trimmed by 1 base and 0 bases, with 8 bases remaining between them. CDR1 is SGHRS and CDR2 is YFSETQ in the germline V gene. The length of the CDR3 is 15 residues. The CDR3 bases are TGCGCCAGCAGCTTGACGGGGAGCTCTGGAAACACCATATATTTT. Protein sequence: CASSLTGSSGNTIYF.